Below are 28 T cell receptor beta chains sequenced from a single sample in a study of cytomegalovirus exposure and HLA in healthy donors. PCR primers comprised 60 Vbeta and 13 Jbeta primers. Sequenced by immunoSEQ multiplex PCR; TCRdb stores in-frame clones only, minus some. In total, the table holds under 40,000 clones. Input material: PBMCs. The origin of the receptors is a woman aged 40 to 49 in good health and CMV-seropositive.

The chain links TRBV6-5 to TRBJ1-3; D not resolved. The CDR3 has 14 amino acids. Trimming left V 11 bases short and J 4 bases short, with 18 bases between. Germline V gives CDR1 MNHEY, CDR2 SVGAGI. Written as DNA, the CDR3 is TGTGCCTGCTCAGGATTACTAGGCGGAAACACCATATATTTT. Protein sequence: CACSGLLGGNTIYF.

The chain has TRBV13 and TRBJ2-2; 14 bases align to TRBD2. The V gene's germline CDR1 is PRHDT and CDR2 FYEKMQ (reference sequence). Trimming at V came to 2 bases and at J to 9 bases, leaving 2 bases not matched to a gene. The CDR3 consists of 15 residues. The CDR3 nucleotides read TGTGCCAGCAGCTTACGACTAGCGGGAGGGCGGGAGCTGTTTTTT. It is translated as CASSLRLAGGRELFF.

J is TRBJ1-4 and V is TRBV5-1; no firm D call. Germline-derived CDR1 and CDR2 are SGHRS and YFSETQ. V was trimmed by 1 base and J by 0 bases, leaving 10 bases between them. The CDR3 is 16 amino acids. The CDR3 region is CASSLNRVATNEKLFF. CDR3 coding DNA: TGCGCCAGCAGCTTGAATAGAGTCGCAACTAATGAAAAACTGTTTTTT.

This chain links TRBV11-2 with TRBJ2-6; D is uncertain. V was trimmed by 4 bases and J by 0 bases, leaving 13 bases between them. CDR1 SGHAT and CDR2 FQNNGV come from the germline V gene. The CDR3 sequence is 17 residues long. The CDR3 loop is CASSSHRPSSGANVLTF. CDR3 nucleotides: TGTGCCAGCAGCTCCCACCGTCCTAGCTCTGGGGCCAACGTCCTGACTTTC. The whole variable domain, remainder taken from reference TRBV11-2 and TRBJ2-6, is EAGVAQSPRYKIIEKRQSVAFWCNPISGHATLYWYQQILGQGPKLLIQFQNNGVVDDSQLPKDRFSAERLKGVDSTLKIQPAKLEDSAVYLCASSSHRPSSGANVLTFGAGSRLTVL.

The chain combines TRBV9 with TRBJ2-3; possibly TRBD1 for D (6 bases). The CDR3 is 16 amino acids. The germline CDR1 and CDR2 sequences are SGDLS and YYNGEE. The ends were cut back, 0 bases at V and 3 bases at J, with 14 bases in the middle. CDR3 in amino acids: CASSVGRDTGTDTQYF. The CDR3 DNA reads TGTGCCAGCAGCGTAGGACGGGACACGGGGACAGATACGCAGTATTTT. The full variable domain, rest sourced from reference TRBV9 and TRBJ2-3, is DSGVTQTPKHLITATGQRVTLRCSPRSGDLSVYWYQQSLDQGLQFLIQYYNGEERAKGNILERFSAQQFPDLHSELNLSSLELGDSALYFCASSVGRDTGTDTQYFGPGTRLTVL.

The rearrangement uses TRBV21-1 and TRBJ1-1. TRBV21-1 is reported as a pseudogene. CDR3 length: 17 amino acids. The CDR3 nucleotides read TGTGCCAGCAGCGAATTCGGAGAGTCCCAACGGGACACTGAAGCTTTCTTT. It codes for CASSEFGESQRDTEAFF.

The V and J genes are TRBV9 and TRBJ2-2; no clear D gene. The V and J ends lost 1 base and 4 bases respectively, with 2 bases between them. CDR3 length: 12 residues. The germline gives CDR1 SGDLS, CDR2 YYNGEE. For the CDR3, the DNA is TGTGCCAGCAGCGTACTCACCGGGGAGCTGTTTTTT. Its protein product is CASSVLTGELFF.

The chain combines TRBV7-8 with TRBJ2-7; possibly TRBD1 for D (6 bases). The CDR3 extends over 14 amino acids. Germline V gene lookup returns CDR1 SGHVS and CDR2 FQNEAQ. V was clipped by 5 bases and J by 2 bases, with 13 bases between them. For the CDR3, the DNA is TGTGCCAGCAGCCCAGGACAGAATGCCTACGAGCAGTACTTC. Encoded protein: CASSPGQNAYEQYF.

The chain is built from TRBV28 and TRBJ2-7; unclear D gene. Looked up from germline, CDR1 is MDHEN and CDR2 is SYDVKM. The CDR3 sequence is 13 residues long. Trimming stripped 2 bases from V and 2 bases from J, with 7 bases between. The CDR3 DNA follows: TGTGCCAGCAGTTTAGAGGTCCCCTACGAGCAGTACTTC. This sequence encodes CASSLEVPYEQYF.

This sequence joins TRBV5-6 and TRBJ1-5; D uncertain. Germline lookup yields CDR1 SGHDT and CDR2 YYEEEE. V was pared by 2 bases and J by 3 bases, with 9 bases between. The CDR3 totals 14 residues. CDR3 sequence: CASSFGVTNQPQHF. The CDR3 DNA reads as TGTGCCAGCAGCTTCGGGGTAACCAATCAGCCCCAGCATTTT.

This sequence joins TRBV5-1 and TRBJ2-7; 11 bases match TRBD2. The length of the CDR3 is 15 residues. Per the germline V gene, CDR1 is SGHRS and CDR2 is YFSETQ. Germline trimming cut 0 bases from V and 2 bases from J; bases unmatched to any gene: 1. The CDR3 protein is CASSLGLAGTYEQYF. For the CDR3, the DNA is TGCGCCAGCAGCTTGGGACTAGCGGGAACCTACGAGCAGTACTTC.

The chain links TRBV27 to TRBJ1-4; perhaps TRBD1 as D (5 bases). The germline V gene encodes CDR1 MNHEY and CDR2 SMNVEV (reference sequence). V was shortened by 7 bases and J by 3 bases, with 15 bases between the two germline ends. The CDR3 totals 15 residues. CDR3 sequence reads: CASKGLQAANEKLFF. The CDR3 DNA reads as TGTGCCAGCAAGGGGTTACAGGCTGCTAATGAAAAACTGTTTTTT.

The chain joins TRBV28 to TRBJ1-2; 7 bases are a match to TRBD1. After removal of 2 bases from V and 0 bases from J, the junction contained 15 bases not matched to a gene. The germline V gene encodes CDR1 MDHEN and CDR2 SYDVKM. The CDR3 is 19 amino acids. The CDR3 here is CASSLKGDRPSFSNYGYTF. In DNA form, the CDR3 reads TGTGCCAGCAGTTTAAAGGGGGACAGACCCTCCTTTTCTAACTATGGCTACACCTTC.

DNA for the CDR3: TGTGCCAGCAGCATCCGGACAGGGACTATCCAAGAGACCCAGTACTTC. Translation gives CASSIRTGTIQETQYF. The J gene is TRBJ2-5, the V gene TRBV7-9; D is possibly TRBD1 (8 bases). The CDR3 loop spans 16 amino acids. From germline, CDR1 is SEHNR and CDR2 FQNEAQ (reference sequence). Between the trimmed V and J ends, which lost 5 bases and 1 base, there was a span of 17 bases.

This chain uses TRBV2 with TRBJ1-2, with TRBD1 as a possible D gene (6 bases). The CDR3 covers 12 residues. Trimming left V 7 bases short and J 5 bases short, with 11 bases between. Germline lookup yields CDR1 SNHLY and CDR2 FYNNEI. The CDR3 DNA reads as TGTGCCAGCATAGCGGGGGCTTATGGCTACACCTTC. This codes for CASIAGAYGYTF.

The V call is TRBV5-4, the J call TRBJ2-2; 7 nucleotides align to TRBD1. In germline, CDR1 is SGHNT, CDR2 YYREEE (reference sequence). This CDR3 has 15 residues. With 4 bases clipped from V and 4 bases from J, the junction kept 7 bases outside the gene matches. The CDR3 sequence is CASSIRSGGTGELFF. CDR3 coding DNA: TGTGCCAGCAGCATTCGGTCAGGGGGCACCGGGGAGCTGTTTTTT.

The V call is TRBV2, the J call TRBJ1-1; the D gene is possibly TRBD1 (5 bases). Germline assignment: CDR1 SNHLY and CDR2 FYNNEI. The V end was cut by 6 bases, the J end by 0 bases, with 14 bases between. CDR3 length equals 15 residues. This CDR3 is CASRLRGTLNTEAFF. The CDR3 nucleotides are TGTGCCAGCAGACTTAGGGGAACACTGAACACTGAAGCTTTCTTT.

This chain uses TRBV23-1 with TRBJ2-2; TRBD1 aligns across 7 bases. Being an ORF, TRBV23-1 has a function that is uncertain. This CDR3 region has 16 residues. V dropped 2 bases and J dropped 2; count of bases not matched to a gene: 5. This chain's CDR3 is CASSQQQGNNTGELFF. The CDR3 DNA is TGCGCCAGCAGTCAACAACAGGGGAATAACACCGGGGAGCTGTTTTTT.

The chain is built from TRBV2 and TRBJ2-3; TRBD1 is a possible D gene (5 bases). CDR1 SNHLY and CDR2 FYNNEI come from the germline V gene. CDR3 length: 14 residues. Trimming left V 6 bases short and J 2 bases short, with 12 bases between. The CDR3 nucleotides read TGTGCCAGCAGGCAACAGGTTTTCACAGATACGCAGTATTTT. It codes for CASRQQVFTDTQYF. Supplemented by reference TRBV2 and TRBJ2-3, the full variable domain reads EPEVTQTPSHQVTQMGQEVILRCVPISNHLYFYWYRQILGQKVEFLVSFYNNEISEKSEIFDDQFSVERPDGSNFTLKIRSTKLEDSAMYFCASRQQVFTDTQYFGPGTRLTVL.

This chain connects TRBV18 to TRBJ1-5; D is unclear. V gave up 3 bases and J gave up 2 bases, with 5 bases separating them. CDR3 size: 13 residues. The V gene's germline CDR1 is KGHSH and CDR2 LQKENI. This CDR3 reads CASSPAGNQPQHF. Written as DNA, the CDR3 is TGTGCCAGCTCACCGGCGGGCAATCAGCCCCAGCATTTT.

The rearrangement uses TRBV30 and TRBJ2-3; D unclear. Trimming removed 4 bases from V and 2 bases from J, with 4 bases in between. The germline V gene encodes CDR1 GTSNPN and CDR2 SVGIG (reference sequence). The CDR3 is made up of 11 amino acids. The CDR3 sequence is CAWTFTDTQYF. CDR3 coding DNA: TGTGCCTGGACCTTCACAGATACGCAGTATTTT.

This chain joins TRBV28 and TRBJ1-4; D call uncertain. The CDR3 has 13 amino acids. The V and J ends lost 6 bases and 0 bases respectively, with 5 bases between them. Germline assignment: CDR1 MDHEN and CDR2 SYDVKM. In DNA form, the CDR3 reads TGTGCCAGCAGAACTGCAACTAATGAAAAACTGTTTTTT. It yields the protein CASRTATNEKLFF.

The chain recombines TRBV6-5 with TRBJ1-1; D gene unclear. V shed 6 bases and J shed 6 bases, with 20 bases lying between them. The CDR3 covers 15 residues. Per the germline V gene, CDR1 is MNHEY and CDR2 is SVGAGI. Written as DNA, the CDR3 is TGTGCCAGCAGCGCATTTCGGGAGCCCGACGCTGAAGCTTTCTTT. Protein: CASSAFREPDAEAFF.

V is TRBV6-5 and J is TRBJ2-3, with 7 nucleotides matching TRBD2. Germline V CDR1 and CDR2: MNHEY, SVGAGI. The CDR3 has 14 residues. V dropped 6 bases and J dropped 4; count of bases not matched to a gene: 7. The DNA for the CDR3 is TGTGCCAGCAGAGTGTCTAGCGGAGCAGATACGCAGTATTTT. Encoded protein: CASRVSSGADTQYF.

This chain connects TRBV6-5 to TRBJ2-1; D may be TRBD2 (6 bases). Germline V gene data show CDR1 as MNHEY and CDR2 as SVGAGI. V was clipped by 5 bases and J by 5 bases, with 13 bases between them. The CDR3 length is 14 residues. DNA for the CDR3: TGTGCCAGCAGTAGACTAGTTACAAACAATGAGCAGTTCTTC. This translates into CASSRLVTNNEQFF.

DNA for the CDR3: TGTGCCAGCAGCTCCCAGAGGGAATCGCGGGAGTTCTTC. Protein product: CASSSQRESREFF. V and J are TRBV7-2 and TRBJ2-1; tentative D call: TRBD2 (5 bases). Germline V gene sequence: CDR1 SGHTA, CDR2 FQGNSA. The length of the CDR3 is 13 residues. V lost 4 bases to trimming and J lost 14 bases, with 18 bases between them.

The chain recombines TRBV19 with TRBJ2-4; 8 bases align to TRBD1. This CDR3 is built from 13 residues. The germline CDR1 and CDR2 sequences are LNHDA and SQIVND (reference sequence). V lost 3 bases and J lost 9; bases outside the gene matches: 4. The CDR3 loop reads CASSILGQGIQYF. The CDR3 DNA follows: TGTGCCAGTAGTATCTTAGGACAGGGCATTCAGTACTTC. The full variable domain, rest sourced from reference TRBV19 and TRBJ2-4, is DGGITQSPKYLFRKEGQNVTLSCEQNLNHDAMYWYRQDPGQGLRLIYYSQIVNDFQKGDIAEGYSVSREKKESFPLTVTSAQKNPTAFYLCASSILGQGIQYFGAGTRLSVL.

The J gene is TRBJ2-1, the V gene TRBV13, with D possibly matching TRBD1 (6 bases). From germline, CDR1 is PRHDT and CDR2 FYEKMQ (reference sequence). This CDR3 has 15 amino acids. V was trimmed by 5 bases and J by 4 bases, leaving 15 bases between them. This CDR3 reads CASSLDSRNYNEQFF. DNA of the CDR3: TGTGCCAGCAGCCTGGACAGTCGCAATTACAATGAGCAGTTCTTC. The full variable domain, with the rest looked up from reference TRBV13 and TRBJ2-1, is AAGVIQSPRHLIKEKRETATLKCYPIPRHDTVYWYQQGPGQDPQFLISFYEKMQSDKGSIPDRFSAQQFSDYHSELNMSSLELGDSALYFCASSLDSRNYNEQFFGPGTRLTVL.